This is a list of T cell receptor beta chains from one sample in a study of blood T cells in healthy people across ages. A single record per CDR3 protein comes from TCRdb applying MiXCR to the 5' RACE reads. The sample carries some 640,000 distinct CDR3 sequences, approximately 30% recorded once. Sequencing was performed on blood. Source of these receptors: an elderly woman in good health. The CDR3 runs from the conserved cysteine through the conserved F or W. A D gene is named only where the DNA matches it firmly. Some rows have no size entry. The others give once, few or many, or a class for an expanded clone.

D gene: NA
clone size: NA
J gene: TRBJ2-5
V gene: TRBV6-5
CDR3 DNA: TGTGCCAGCAGTTACGAGCGGAATCGAGTTCTGGAGCAGTACTTC
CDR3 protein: CASSYERNRVLEQYF

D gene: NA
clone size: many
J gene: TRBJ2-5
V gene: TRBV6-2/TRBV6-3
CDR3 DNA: TGTGCCAGCAGAAAAGCGGACCAAGAGACCCAGTACTTC
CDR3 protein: CASRKADQETQYF

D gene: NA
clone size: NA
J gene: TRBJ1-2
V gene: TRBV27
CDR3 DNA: TGTGCCAGCAGTGCCTCAGGCGCCGAAATCTATGGCTACACCTTC
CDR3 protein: CASSASGAEIYGYTF

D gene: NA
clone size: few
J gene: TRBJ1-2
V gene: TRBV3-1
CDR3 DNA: TGTGCCAGCAGCCAAGATGAAGTGGGGCCCGAGTATGGCTACACCTTC
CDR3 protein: CASSQDEVGPEYGYTF

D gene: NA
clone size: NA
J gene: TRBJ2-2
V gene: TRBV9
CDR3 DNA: TGTGCCAGCAGCGTAAGGTCCGGGTGGTCAGGGCTAAACACCGGGGAGCTGTTTTTT
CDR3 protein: CASSVRSGWSGLNTGELFF

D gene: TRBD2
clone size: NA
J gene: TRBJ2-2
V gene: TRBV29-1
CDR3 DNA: TGCAGCGTTGTATGGCTAGCGGGTAACACCGGGGAGCTGTTTTTT
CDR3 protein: CSVVWLAGNTGELFF

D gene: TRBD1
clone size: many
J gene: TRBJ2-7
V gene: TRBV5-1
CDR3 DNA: TGCGCCAGCGGCAAGGGACAGGGGATCCACGAGCAGTACTTC
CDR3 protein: CASGKGQGIHEQYF

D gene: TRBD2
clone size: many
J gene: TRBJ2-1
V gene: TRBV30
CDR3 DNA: TGTGCCTGGAGTGGCGGGGGGGCCCATGAGCAGTTCTTC
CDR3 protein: CAWSGGGAHEQFF

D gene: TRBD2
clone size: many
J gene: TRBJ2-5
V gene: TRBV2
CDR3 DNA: TGTGCCAGCAGTGGAAGCGCGGGGGGCCCCCAAGAGACCCAGTACTTC
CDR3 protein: CASSGSAGGPQETQYF

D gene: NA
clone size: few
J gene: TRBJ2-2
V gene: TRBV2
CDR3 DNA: TGTGCCAGCTCGCGGGAAACGAACACCGGGGAGCTGTTTTTT
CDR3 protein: CASSRETNTGELFF

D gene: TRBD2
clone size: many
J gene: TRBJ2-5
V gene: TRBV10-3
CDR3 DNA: TGTGCCATCAGTGAGCTAGCGGCCCAGGGGACCCAGTACTTC
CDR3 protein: CAISELAAQGTQYF

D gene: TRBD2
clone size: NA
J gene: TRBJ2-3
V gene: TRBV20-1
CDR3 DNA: TGCAGTCCAAAATTAGCGGGGGGCATTAGCACAGATACGCAGTATTTT
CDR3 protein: CSPKLAGGISTDTQYF

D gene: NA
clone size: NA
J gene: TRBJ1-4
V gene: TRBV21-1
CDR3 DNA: TGTGCCAGCAGCAGGTGGACAGGGGGCGAAACTAATGAAGAACTGTTTTTT
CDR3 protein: CASSRWTGGETNEELFF

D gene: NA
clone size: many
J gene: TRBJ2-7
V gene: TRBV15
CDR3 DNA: TGTGCCACCAGGAGGGACTCTTCCTACGAGCAGTACTTC
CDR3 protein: CATRRDSSYEQYF

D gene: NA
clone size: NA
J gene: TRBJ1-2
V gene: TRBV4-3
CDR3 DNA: TGCGCCAACAGCCAAGAGGCTGGACGGGGCAATTATGGCTACACCTTC
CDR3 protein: CANSQEAGRGNYGYTF

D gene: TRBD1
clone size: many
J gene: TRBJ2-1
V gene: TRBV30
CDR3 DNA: TGTGCCTGGAGTGTAGGGCAGGGGGCATATGAGCAGTTCTTC
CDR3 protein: CAWSVGQGAYEQFF

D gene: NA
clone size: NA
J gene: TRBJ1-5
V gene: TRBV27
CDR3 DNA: TGTGCCAGCAGGCGCCGGGACCGAGGACAGCCCCAGCATTTT
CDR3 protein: CASRRRDRGQPQHF

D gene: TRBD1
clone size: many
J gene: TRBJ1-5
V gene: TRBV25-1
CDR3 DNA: TGTGCCAGCAGTGAAACAGGGGAGCGACAGCCCCAGCATTTT
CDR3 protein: CASSETGERQPQHF

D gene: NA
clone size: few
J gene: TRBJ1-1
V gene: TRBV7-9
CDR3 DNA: TGTGCCAGCACCATTTCCTTAGGGACTGAAGCTTTCTTT
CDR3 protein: CASTISLGTEAFF

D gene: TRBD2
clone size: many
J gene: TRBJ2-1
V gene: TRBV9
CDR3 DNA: TGTGCCAGCAGCGTAGAGGCTAGCGGGGGTACCTGGTACAATGAGCAGTTCTTC
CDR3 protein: CASSVEASGGTWYNEQFF

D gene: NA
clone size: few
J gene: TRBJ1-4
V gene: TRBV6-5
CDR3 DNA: TGTGCCAGCAGTTACCGTGGGGGGACTAATGAAAAACTGTTTTTT
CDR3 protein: CASSYRGGTNEKLFF

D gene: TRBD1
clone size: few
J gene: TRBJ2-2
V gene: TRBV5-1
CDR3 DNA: TGCGCCAGCAGCTTGGGGGACAGGGGATACACCGGGGAGCTGTTTTTT
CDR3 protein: CASSLGDRGYTGELFF

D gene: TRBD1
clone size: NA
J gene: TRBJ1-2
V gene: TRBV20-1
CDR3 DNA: TGCAGTGTTAGACCGACAGGGTTGGACTATGGCTACACCTTC
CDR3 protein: CSVRPTGLDYGYTF

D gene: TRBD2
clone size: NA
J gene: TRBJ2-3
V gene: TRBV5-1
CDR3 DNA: TGCGCCAGTTGCTTGGAGGCTAGCGGGGGGTCGGTGGATACGCAGTATTTT
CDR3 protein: CASCLEASGGSVDTQYF

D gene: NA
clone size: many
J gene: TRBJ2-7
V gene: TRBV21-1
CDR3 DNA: TGTGCCAGCAGCGGTGGGGACAGGGTCTCCTACGAGCAGTACTTC
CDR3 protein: CASSGGDRVSYEQYF

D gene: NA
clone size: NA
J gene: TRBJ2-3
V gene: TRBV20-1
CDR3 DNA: TGCAGTGCTAGAGATCCACGGAGCACAGATACGCAGTATTTT
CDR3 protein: CSARDPRSTDTQYF

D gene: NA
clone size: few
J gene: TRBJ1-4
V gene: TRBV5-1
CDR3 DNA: TGCGCCCGCAGCTTGGGACGGGTTAATGAAAAGCTGTTTTTT
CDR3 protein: CARSLGRVNEKLFF

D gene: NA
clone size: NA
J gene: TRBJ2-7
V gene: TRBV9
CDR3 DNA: TGTGCCAGCAGCCACGGAGAGACACCCACCTACGAGCAGTACTTC
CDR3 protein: CASSHGETPTYEQYF

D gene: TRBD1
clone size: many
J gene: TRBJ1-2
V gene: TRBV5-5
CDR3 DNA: TGTGCCAGCAGCTCGACAGGGGTTGGTGGCTACACCTTC
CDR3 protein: CASSSTGVGGYTF

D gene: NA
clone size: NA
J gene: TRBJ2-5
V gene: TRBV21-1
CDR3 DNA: TGTGCCAGCAGCAAAGGCAGGGGTGAACAAGAGACCCAGTACTTC
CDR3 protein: CASSKGRGEQETQYF

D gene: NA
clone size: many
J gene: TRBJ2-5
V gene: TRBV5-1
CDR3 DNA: TGCGCCAGCAGCTTGGGGCTAGTCGGTGAGACCCAGTACTTC
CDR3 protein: CASSLGLVGETQYF

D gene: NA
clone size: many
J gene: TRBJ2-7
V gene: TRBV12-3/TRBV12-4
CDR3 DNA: TGTGCCAGCAGTTTCTCGGCAGGCCCCTACGAGCAGTACTTC
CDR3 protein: CASSFSAGPYEQYF

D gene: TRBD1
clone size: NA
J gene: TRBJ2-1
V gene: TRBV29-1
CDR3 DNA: TGCAGCGTTGGCAGACAGGGTCTTCGTAATGAGCAGTTCTTC
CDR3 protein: CSVGRQGLRNEQFF

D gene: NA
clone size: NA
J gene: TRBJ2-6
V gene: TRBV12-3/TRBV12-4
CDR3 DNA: TGTGCCAGCAGCCCCCGGCAATTCTCTGGGGCCAACGTCCTGACTTTC
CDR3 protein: CASSPRQFSGANVLTF

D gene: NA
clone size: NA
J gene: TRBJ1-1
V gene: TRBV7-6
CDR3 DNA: TGTGCCAGCAGCGCCGAACAGAGTTTGAACACTGAAGCTTTCTTT
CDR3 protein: CASSAEQSLNTEAFF

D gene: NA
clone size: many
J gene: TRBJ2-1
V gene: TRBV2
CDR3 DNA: TGTGCCAGCAGTCAGGACTATTACAATGAGCAGTTCTTC
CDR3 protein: CASSQDYYNEQFF

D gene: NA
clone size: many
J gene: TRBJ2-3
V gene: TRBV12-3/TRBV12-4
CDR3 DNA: TGTGCCAGCAGTTTCGTGGCCCGGAGAGATACGCAGTATTTT
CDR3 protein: CASSFVARRDTQYF

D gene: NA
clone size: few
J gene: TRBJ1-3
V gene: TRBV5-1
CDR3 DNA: TGCGCCAGCAGCCCGGGACACAACTCTGGAAACACCATATATTTT
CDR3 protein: CASSPGHNSGNTIYF

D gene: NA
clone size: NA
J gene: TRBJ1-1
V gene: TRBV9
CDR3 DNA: TGTGCCGGCAGCGTGGGGACCTCGCCTGAAGCTTTCTTT
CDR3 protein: CAGSVGTSPEAFF

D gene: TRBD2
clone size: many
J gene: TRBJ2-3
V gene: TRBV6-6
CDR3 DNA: TGTGCCAGCAGCCGGACTAGCGGGGGCACAGATACGCAGTATTTT
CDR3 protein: CASSRTSGGTDTQYF

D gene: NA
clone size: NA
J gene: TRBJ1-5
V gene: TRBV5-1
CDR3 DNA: TGCGCCAGCAGCTTGAACGGGGGTAACAATCAGCCCCAGCATTTT
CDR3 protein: CASSLNGGNNQPQHF

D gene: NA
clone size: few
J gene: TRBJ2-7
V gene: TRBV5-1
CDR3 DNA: TGCGCCAGCAGCTTGGCTGCCCTCTACGAGCAGTACTTC
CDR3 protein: CASSLAALYEQYF

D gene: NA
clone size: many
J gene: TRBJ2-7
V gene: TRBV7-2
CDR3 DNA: TGTGCCAGCAGCTTGAGGGGCGGACTATACGAGCAGTACTTC
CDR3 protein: CASSLRGGLYEQYF

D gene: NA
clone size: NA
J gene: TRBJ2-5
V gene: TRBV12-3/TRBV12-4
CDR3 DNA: TGTGCCAGCAATGCTGACACAGGGCCCGGAGAGACCCAGTACTTC
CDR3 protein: CASNADTGPGETQYF

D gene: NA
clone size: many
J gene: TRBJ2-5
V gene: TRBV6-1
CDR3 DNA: TGTGCCAGCAGTGAATCACAGGGGACTCAAGAGACCCAGTACTTC
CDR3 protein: CASSESQGTQETQYF

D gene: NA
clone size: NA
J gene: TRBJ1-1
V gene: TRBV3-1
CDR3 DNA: TGTGCCAGCAGCCAAAACGCATTGAACACTGAAGCTTTCTTT
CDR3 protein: CASSQNALNTEAFF

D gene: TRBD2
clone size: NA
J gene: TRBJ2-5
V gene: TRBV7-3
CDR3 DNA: TGTGCCAGCAGCTTAAAACTAGCGGGCAGCAATGAGCAGTACTTC
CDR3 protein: CASSLKLAGSNEQYF

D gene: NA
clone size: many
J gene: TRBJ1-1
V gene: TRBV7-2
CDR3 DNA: TGTGCCAGCAGCTTAGCAGGGATGAACACTGAAGCTTTCTTT
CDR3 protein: CASSLAGMNTEAFF

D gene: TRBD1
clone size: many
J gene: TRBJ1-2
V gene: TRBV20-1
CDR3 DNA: TGCAGTGCTATTGGGACAGGGAGTGGGAACTATGGCTACACCTTC
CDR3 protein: CSAIGTGSGNYGYTF

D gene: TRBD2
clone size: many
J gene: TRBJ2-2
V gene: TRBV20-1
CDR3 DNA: TGCAGTGCTAGAGATCCCCGCGGGGGAGCGGGGGAGCTGTTTTTT
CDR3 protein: CSARDPRGGAGELFF

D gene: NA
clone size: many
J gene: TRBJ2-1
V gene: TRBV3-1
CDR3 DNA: TGTGCCAGCAGCCGTGGGGGCTCTGAGCAGTTCTTC
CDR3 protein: CASSRGGSEQFF

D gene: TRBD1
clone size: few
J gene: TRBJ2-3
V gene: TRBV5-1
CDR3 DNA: TGCGCCAGCAGCAGTACAGGGGCCCCCACAGATACGCGGTATTTT
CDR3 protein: CASSSTGAPTDTRYF

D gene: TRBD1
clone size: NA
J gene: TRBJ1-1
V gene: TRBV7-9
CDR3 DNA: TGTGCCAGCAGTCCATCCAGACACACAGGGGACACTGAAGCTTTCTTT
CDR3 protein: CASSPSRHTGDTEAFF

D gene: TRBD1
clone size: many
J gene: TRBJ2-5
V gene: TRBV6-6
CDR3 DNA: TGTGCCAGCCTCGCGCGGGACAGGGAAAGTAAGACCCAGTACTTC
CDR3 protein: CASLARDRESKTQYF

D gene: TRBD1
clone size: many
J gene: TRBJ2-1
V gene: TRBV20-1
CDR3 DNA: TGCAGTGCCCAGGCGATGGGACAGGGGGTTTGGGAGCAGTTCTTC
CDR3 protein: CSAQAMGQGVWEQFF

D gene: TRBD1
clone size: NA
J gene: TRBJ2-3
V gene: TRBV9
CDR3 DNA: TGTGCCAGCAGCGACGAGGGACAGAACACAGATACGCCGTATTTT
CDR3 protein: CASSDEGQNTDTPYF

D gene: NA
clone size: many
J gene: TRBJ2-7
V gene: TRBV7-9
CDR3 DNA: TGTGCCAGCAGCTTAGCCGGGACTGGCGAGCAGTACTTC
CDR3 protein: CASSLAGTGEQYF

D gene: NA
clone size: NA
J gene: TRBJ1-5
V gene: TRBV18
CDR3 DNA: TGTGCCAGCTCACCACGGGGTATTGCCCAGCATTTT
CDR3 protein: CASSPRGIAQHF

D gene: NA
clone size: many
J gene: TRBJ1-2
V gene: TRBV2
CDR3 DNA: TGTGCCAGCAGTGAAGACGACAGAGGAGGCTACACCTTC
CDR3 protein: CASSEDDRGGYTF

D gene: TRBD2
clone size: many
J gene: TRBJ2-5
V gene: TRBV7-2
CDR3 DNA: TGTGCCAGCAGCACCTTGCTAGCGGGGGGCGGGGAGACCCAGTACTTC
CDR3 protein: CASSTLLAGGGETQYF